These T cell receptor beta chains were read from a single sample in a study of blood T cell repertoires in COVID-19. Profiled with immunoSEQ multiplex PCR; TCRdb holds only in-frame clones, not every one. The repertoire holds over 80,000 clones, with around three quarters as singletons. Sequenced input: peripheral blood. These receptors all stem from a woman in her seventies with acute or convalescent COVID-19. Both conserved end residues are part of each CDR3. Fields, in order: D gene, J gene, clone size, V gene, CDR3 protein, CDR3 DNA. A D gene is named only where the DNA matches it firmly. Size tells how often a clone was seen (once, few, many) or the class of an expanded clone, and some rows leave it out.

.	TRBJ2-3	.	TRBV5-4	CASSLNRGTDTQYF	TGTGCCAGCAGCCTTAACAGGGGCACAGATACGCAGTATTTT
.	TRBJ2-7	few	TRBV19	CASSIRPSSSYEQYF	TGTGCCAGTAGTATTCGCCCTTCTAGCTCCTACGAGCAGTACTTC
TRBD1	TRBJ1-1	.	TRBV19	CASSSGQGMNTEAFF	TGTGCCAGTAGTTCAGGACAGGGAATGAACACTGAAGCTTTCTTT
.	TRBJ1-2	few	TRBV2	CASSDRGYYGYTF	TGTGCCAGCAGTGACAGGGGTTACTATGGCTACACCTTC
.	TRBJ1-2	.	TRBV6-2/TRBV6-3	CASSPTGSRFLYTF	TGTGCCAGCAGTCCCACAGGGTCGCGGTTCCTCTACACCTTC
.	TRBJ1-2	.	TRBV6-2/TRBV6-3	CASSYSLRTANYGYTF	TGTGCCAGCAGTTACTCCCTTCGGACAGCAAACTATGGCTACACCTTC
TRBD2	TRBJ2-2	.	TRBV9	CASSVAGGRAGELFF	TGTGCCAGCAGCGTAGCGGGCGGGAGGGCCGGGGAGCTGTTTTTT
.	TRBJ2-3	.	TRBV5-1	CASSLGIAIDTQYF	TGCGCCAGCAGCTTGGGGATAGCTATAGATACGCAGTATTTT
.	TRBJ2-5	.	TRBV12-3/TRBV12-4	CASSLIQETQYF	TGTGCCAGCAGTTTAATACAAGAGACCCAGTACTTC
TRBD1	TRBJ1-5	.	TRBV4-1	CASSQVVGQADQPQHF	TGCGCCAGCAGCCAAGTAGTCGGACAGGCTGATCAGCCCCAGCATTTT
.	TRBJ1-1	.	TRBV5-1	CASSFDKNSNTEAFF	TGCGCCAGCAGCTTCGACAAAAATTCGAACACTGAAGCTTTCTTT
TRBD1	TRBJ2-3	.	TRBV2	CASILRGRDTDTQYF	TGTGCCAGCATTCTCAGGGGGCGCGACACAGATACGCAGTATTTT
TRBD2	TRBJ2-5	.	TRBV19	CASSPRTRGETQYF	TGTGCCAGTAGTCCCCGGACTAGGGGAGAGACCCAGTACTTC
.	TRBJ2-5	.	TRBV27	CASSTAGPETQYF	TGTGCCAGCAGTACTGCCGGTCCGGAGACCCAGTACTTC
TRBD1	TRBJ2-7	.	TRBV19	CASTGAAHGEQYF	TGTGCCAGCACAGGGGCGGCCCACGGCGAGCAGTACTTC
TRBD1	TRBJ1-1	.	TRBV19	CASSIWQGDTEAFF	TGTGCCAGTAGTATCTGGCAGGGGGACACTGAAGCTTTCTTT
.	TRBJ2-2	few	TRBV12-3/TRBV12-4	CASSLGVGELFF	TGTGCCAGCAGCCTAGGGGTCGGGGAGCTGTTTTTT
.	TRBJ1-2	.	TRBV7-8	CASSLGAGAGYTF	TGTGCCAGCAGCCTAGGGGCGGGAGCGGGCTACACCTTC
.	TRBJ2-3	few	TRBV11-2	CASRRARGSTDTQYF	TGTGCCAGCAGGCGGGCGCGCGGGAGCACAGATACGCAGTATTTT
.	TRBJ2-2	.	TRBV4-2	CASSQVGQGTNTGELFF	TGTGCCAGCAGCCAAGTGGGGCAGGGTACGAACACCGGGGAGCTGTTTTTT
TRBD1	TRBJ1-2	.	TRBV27	CASSFSRGLGGYTF	TGTGCCAGCAGTTTTAGCAGGGGGCTGGGGGGCTACACCTTC
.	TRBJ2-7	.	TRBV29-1	CSVWTDTYEQYF	TGCAGCGTATGGACTGACACCTACGAGCAGTACTTC
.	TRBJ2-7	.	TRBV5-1	CASSLIGAQGFYEQYF	TGCGCCAGCAGCTTGATAGGGGCTCAGGGGTTCTACGAGCAGTACTTC
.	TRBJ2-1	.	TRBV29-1	CSVGVSSYNEQFF	TGCAGCGTTGGCGTAAGCTCCTACAATGAGCAGTTCTTC
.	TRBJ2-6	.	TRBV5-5	CASSLTGPIFSGANVLTF	TGTGCCAGCAGCTTGACAGGACCGATTTTTTCTGGGGCCAACGTCCTGACTTTC
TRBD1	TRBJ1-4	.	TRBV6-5	CASRTGGGEKLFF	TGTGCCAGCCGGACAGGGGGAGGTGAAAAACTGTTTTTT
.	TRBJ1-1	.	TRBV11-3	CASSLGGIAEAFF	TGTGCCAGCAGCTTAGGAGGGATAGCTGAAGCTTTCTTT
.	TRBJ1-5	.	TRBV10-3	CAIGPYSNQPQHF	TGTGCCATCGGCCCGTATAGCAATCAGCCCCAGCATTTT
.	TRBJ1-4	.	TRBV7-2	CASSLAGRSDEKLFF	TGTGCCAGCAGCTTAGCAGGGAGGTCGGATGAAAAACTGTTTTTT
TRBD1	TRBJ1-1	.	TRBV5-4	CASSLQGVAEAFF	TGTGCCAGCAGTCTCCAGGGGGTGGCTGAAGCTTTCTTT
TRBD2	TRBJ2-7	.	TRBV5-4	CASSGTSGGYEQYF	TGTGCCAGCAGCGGGACTAGCGGGGGTTATGAGCAGTACTTC
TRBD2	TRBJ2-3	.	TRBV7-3	CASSLGGRADTQYF	TGTGCCAGCAGCTTAGGCGGGAGGGCTGATACGCAGTATTTT
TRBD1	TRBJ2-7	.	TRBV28	CASRGAGTADSYEQYF	TGTGCCAGCAGAGGAGCCGGGACAGCGGACTCCTACGAGCAGTACTTC
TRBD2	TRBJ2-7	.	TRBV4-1	CASSQDRGGTYEQYF	TGCGCCAGCAGCCAAGATCGGGGGGGAACCTACGAGCAGTACTTC
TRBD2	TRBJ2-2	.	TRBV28	CASSLWKLAGGPGELFF	TGTGCCAGCAGTTTATGGAAGCTAGCGGGGGGGCCCGGGGAGCTGTTTTTT
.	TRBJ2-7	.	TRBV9	CASSVGLLGAYEQYF	TGTGCCAGCAGCGTAGGCCTTTTGGGCGCCTACGAGCAGTACTTC
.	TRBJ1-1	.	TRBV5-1	CASSLISEPNTEAFF	TGCGCCAGCAGCTTGATCTCTGAGCCGAACACTGAAGCTTTCTTT
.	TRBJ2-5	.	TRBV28	CASSLPRGGLETQYF	TGTGCCAGCAGTTTACCCAGGGGAGGGTTGGAGACCCAGTACTTC